What follows are 8 T cell receptor beta chains derived from one specimen sequenced in a study of OX40 agonist ivuxolimab in advanced cancers. TCRdb keeps only in-frame clones here, not all; method: immunoSEQ multiplex PCR. The sample shows about 83,000 clones, about 81% of them seen only once. The sequenced sample was CD4+ or CD8+ T cells sorted from blood, obtained in a trial of the OX40 agonist ivuxolimab. The receptors come from an adult with an advanced solid tumor such as melanoma, head and neck, liver or kidney cancer.

This clone was seen just once. The CDR3 loop is CASRSHGAEHEKLFF. The CDR3, as DNA: TGTGCCAGCAGAAGCCACGGGGCCGAACATGAAAAACTGTTTTTT. This chain joins TRBV25-1 and TRBJ1-4, with D possibly matching TRBD1 (5 bases). V lost 6 bases and J lost 6, with 17 bases in between. This CDR3 is built from 15 residues. Germline CDR1 reads MGHDK; CDR2 reads SYGVNS.

This chain joins TRBV11-2 and TRBJ2-2; 7 positions agree with TRBD1. CDR3 length: 11 amino acids. Germline V gives CDR1 SGHAT, CDR2 FQNNGV. V lost 5 bases and J lost 14; bases outside the gene matches: 5. The CDR3 loop reads CASSRQGNLFF. The CDR3 DNA reads as TGTGCCAGCAGCCGACAGGGTAATCTGTTTTTT.

The chain combines TRBV5-1 with TRBJ2-7; D might be TRBD1 (7 bases). The CDR3 consists of 13 residues. From germline, CDR1 is SGHRS and CDR2 YFSETQ. Trimming left V 4 bases short and J 4 bases short, with 12 bases between. CDR3 in DNA: TGCGCCAGCAGCCGGGGGACAGATTACGAGCAGTACTTC. It specifies CASSRGTDYEQYF.

The chain has TRBV19 and TRBJ2-1; D is unresolved. The CDR3 has 15 residues. V lost 5 bases to trimming and J lost 0 bases, with 11 bases between them. The germline V gene has CDR1 LNHDA and CDR2 SQIVND (reference sequence). The CDR3 DNA reads as TGTGCCAGTAGTTCTCAGCCGAGCTCCTACAATGAGCAGTTCTTC. Translation: CASSSQPSSYNEQFF.

The CDR3: CASRGAANEKLFF. DNA for the CDR3: TGTGCCAGCAGGGGTGCGGCTAATGAAAAACTGTTTTTT. This sequence joins TRBV25-1 and TRBJ1-4, with unresolved D. CDR3 length: 13 amino acids. In germline, CDR1 is MGHDK, CDR2 SYGVNS. V was shortened by 6 bases and J by 3 bases, with 8 bases between the two germline ends. Complete variable domain (other parts from reference TRBV25-1 and TRBJ1-4): EADIYQTPRYLVIGTGKKITLECSQTMGHDKMYWYQQDPGMELHLIHYSYGVNSTEKGDLSSESTVSRIRTEHFPLTLESARPSHTSQYLCASRGAANEKLFFGSGTQLSVL.

The sample holds a few counts of this clone. The chain carries TRBV27 and TRBJ1-5; TRBD1 matches at 7 bases. CDR1 and CDR2 (germline): MNHEY, SMNVEV (reference sequence). V trimming: 6 bases; J trimming: 2 bases; junction bases outside the gene matches: 10. The CDR3 runs 16 residues. The CDR3 reads CASSSATGLRNQPQHF. CDR3 bases: TGTGCCAGCAGCTCGGCGACAGGGCTGCGCAATCAGCCCCAGCATTTT.

The chain links TRBV9 to TRBJ2-1, with 8 bases identical to TRBD2. Per germline, CDR1 SGDLS and CDR2 YYNGEE. Trimming removed 4 bases from V and 4 bases from J; junction bases left unmatched: 7. The CDR3 consists of 15 residues. CDR3 region: CASSPTSGPYNEQFF. The CDR3 region has the DNA TGTGCCAGCAGCCCTACTAGCGGCCCGTACAATGAGCAGTTCTTC.

The rearrangement links TRBV5-4 to TRBJ2-5, with 14 nucleotides matching TRBD2. CDR1 and CDR2 from the germline V gene are SGHNT and YYREEE (reference sequence). The CDR3 contains 16 residues. The J segment lost 1 base and the V segment lost 3 bases, leaving 2 bases of the junction unmatched. The CDR3 DNA follows: TGTGCCAGCAGCTCTGGACTAGCGGGGGGCCAAGAGACCCAGTACTTC. This gives the protein CASSSGLAGGQETQYF.